Below, one T cell receptor beta chain is given with its context. The protocol was immunoSEQ multiplex PCR, while the TCRdb copy is restricted to in-frame clones and leaves out a portion. The data contain approximately 130,000 clones, just under 90% of them singletons. V was clipped by 4 bases and J by 6 bases; unmatched bases: 4. Germline V gene data show CDR1 as PRHDT and CDR2 as FYEKMQ (reference sequence). The CDR3 is made up of 15 amino acids. The data are from a study of control samples from healthy donors and cancer patients. The sequence came from a young man in good health. The V and J genes are TRBV13 and TRBJ2-1, with 12 nucleotides matching TRBD2. The source material was blood. CDR3 loop: CASSSSGGAGNEQFF. Written as DNA, the CDR3 is TGTGCCAGCAGCTCTAGCGGGGGGGCCGGCAATGAGCAGTTCTTC.